Listed below are T cell receptor beta chains from one sample, sequenced in a study of CD8+ T cells in alopecia areata. Using immunoSEQ multiplex PCR, the repertoire was profiled, and TCRdb retains in-frame clones only, with some absent. The sample has roughly 180,000 clones, 53% seen once. This sample comprised CD8+ T cells sorted from blood, obtained at week 24, from a patient treated with tofacitinib. These receptors were obtained from a human donor with alopecia areata. Both conserved end residues are part of each CDR3. A D gene is named only where the DNA matches it firmly. Size is omitted from some rows. Given values are once, few, many or a class for expanded clones.

D gene	J gene	V gene	clone size	CDR3 protein	CDR3 DNA
TRBD1	TRBJ2-7	TRBV30	NA	CAWSPGTGVHEQYF	TGTGCCTGGAGTCCAGGGACAGGGGTACACGAGCAGTACTTC
TRBD1	TRBJ2-1	TRBV7-9	once	CASSLKAKGALGYNEQFF	TGTGCCAGCAGCTTAAAGGCGAAGGGGGCACTGGGATACAATGAGCAGTTCTTC
NA	TRBJ2-7	TRBV13	few	CASSLAGPGDEQYF	TGTGCCAGCAGCTTAGCGGGGCCTGGGGACGAGCAGTACTTC
NA	TRBJ2-1	TRBV2	NA	CASRYGRSEQFF	TGTGCCAGCAGATATGGCAGAAGCGAGCAGTTCTTC
NA	TRBJ2-4	TRBV6-5	few	CASRPVEGNNPELYF	TGTGCCAGCAGGCCTGTTGAGGGGAACAACCCGGAACTGTACTTC
NA	TRBJ2-3	TRBV4-3	NA	CASSQTKAADTQYF	TGCGCCAGCAGCCAAACTAAAGCGGCAGATACGCAGTATTTT
TRBD1	TRBJ2-5	TRBV6-1	NA	CASWLQGNVETQYF	TGTGCCAGCTGGTTACAGGGGAATGTAGAGACCCAGTACTTC
NA	TRBJ2-1	TRBV29-1	NA	CSAPQRGEQFF	TGCAGCGCTCCACAGCGCGGTGAGCAGTTCTTC
TRBD2	TRBJ2-7	TRBV5-1	NA	CASSLEGLAGGIYEQYF	TGCGCCAGCAGCTTGGAGGGCCTAGCGGGGGGAATCTACGAGCAGTACTTC
NA	TRBJ2-1	TRBV5-6	NA	CASSVILQSGRDEQFF	TGTGCCAGCAGCGTAATACTGCAGTCGGGCAGGGATGAGCAGTTCTTC
NA	TRBJ1-6	TRBV27	NA	CAKLVKGTGYSPLHF	TGTGCCAAATTAGTAAAAGGCACAGGGTATTCACCCCTCCACTTT
TRBD2	TRBJ2-7	TRBV29-1	NA	CSVVGGGGYEQYF	TGCAGCGTTGTGGGCGGGGGAGGCTACGAGCAGTACTTC
NA	TRBJ2-2	TRBV2	NA	CASSDWRGPNTGELFF	TGTGCCAGCAGTGATTGGAGGGGGCCTAACACCGGGGAGCTGTTTTTT
NA	TRBJ1-4	TRBV13	NA	CASSAGGHGEKLFF	TGTGCCAGCAGTGCGGGAGGGCATGGTGAAAAACTGTTTTTT
NA	TRBJ2-2	TRBV5-6	NA	CASSLRSYRELFF	TGTGCCAGCAGCTTACGGTCCTACCGGGAGCTGTTTTTT
TRBD1	TRBJ1-1	TRBV5-1	once	CASSSTGFSEAFF	TGCGCCAGCAGCTCGACAGGGTTCTCTGAAGCTTTCTTT
NA	TRBJ1-5	TRBV27	NA	CASSSPNQPQHF	TGTGCCAGCAGTTCCCCCAATCAGCCCCAGCATTTT
NA	TRBJ2-7	TRBV6-5	NA	CASSSMSYEQYF	TGTGCCAGCAGTTCCATGAGCTACGAGCAGTACTTC
NA	TRBJ2-1	TRBV29-1	NA	CSVDLRSYNEQFF	TGCAGCGTTGATTTGCGCTCCTACAATGAGCAGTTCTTC
TRBD1	TRBJ2-3	TRBV11-2	NA	CASSTTGADTQYF	TGTGCCAGCAGTACCACAGGGGCAGATACGCAGTATTTT
NA	TRBJ2-7	TRBV30	NA	CASVIGGSYEQYF	TGTGCCTCCGTCATTGGGGGGTCCTACGAGCAGTACTTC
NA	TRBJ1-1	TRBV9	NA	CASSVGKGVGTEAFF	TGTGCCAGCAGCGTAGGTAAGGGGGTGGGTACTGAAGCTTTCTTT
NA	TRBJ2-7	TRBV5-6	NA	CASSLAESYEQYF	TGTGCCAGCAGCTTGGCCGAATCCTACGAGCAGTACTTC
NA	TRBJ1-2	TRBV30	NA	CAWSVLSDYGYTF	TGTGCCTGGAGTGTACTTTCAGACTATGGCTACACCTTC
TRBD1	TRBJ2-4	TRBV9	NA	CASSGDVGTGKNIQYF	TGTGCCAGCAGCGGAGACGTGGGGACAGGGAAAAACATTCAGTACTTC
TRBD1	TRBJ2-2	TRBV18	NA	CASSPSGQPLGELFF	TGTGCCAGCTCACCATCGGGACAGCCCCTGGGGGAGCTGTTTTTT
NA	TRBJ2-5	TRBV11-2	NA	CASSSTEQETQYF	TGTGCCAGCAGCTCGACTGAGCAAGAGACCCAGTACTTC
NA	TRBJ2-5	TRBV25-1	NA	CASSDGGETQYF	TGTGCCAGCAGTGATGGGGGGGAGACCCAGTACTTC
NA	TRBJ2-4	TRBV4-3	NA	CASSQDKSGAKNIQYF	TGCGCCAGCAGCCAAGATAAGAGCGGGGCCAAAAACATTCAGTACTTC
NA	TRBJ1-1	TRBV11-2	NA	CASSGGNTEAFF	TGTGCCAGCAGCGGGGGGAACACTGAAGCTTTCTTT
TRBD1	TRBJ2-7	TRBV9	NA	CASSEGDSGSYEQYF	TGTGCCAGCAGCGAGGGGGACAGCGGCTCCTACGAGCAGTACTTC
NA	TRBJ2-1	TRBV4-3	medium-sized	CASSHSLTNEQFF	TGCGCCAGCAGCCATAGCCTTACCAATGAGCAGTTCTTC
NA	TRBJ2-2	TRBV9	NA	CASSARGGELFF	TGTGCCAGCAGCGCCCGGGGAGGGGAGCTGTTTTTT
TRBD1	TRBJ1-1	TRBV27	NA	CASSSRTGNDEAFF	TGTGCCAGCAGTTCCCGGACAGGGAATGACGAAGCTTTCTTT
TRBD2	TRBJ2-3	TRBV2	NA	CASSPGTSGGDTQYF	TGTGCCAGCAGCCCCGGGACTAGCGGGGGGGATACGCAGTATTTT
NA	TRBJ1-1	TRBV29-1	NA	CSVEDREAFF	TGCAGCGTTGAAGACCGTGAAGCTTTCTTT
NA	TRBJ2-3	TRBV5-6	NA	CASSLRTDTQYF	TGTGCCAGCAGCTTACGCACAGATACGCAGTATTTT
NA	TRBJ2-1	TRBV19	NA	CASSIAGSEQFF	TGTGCCAGTAGTATAGCGGGGAGTGAGCAGTTCTTC
TRBD2	TRBJ2-3	TRBV11-3	NA	CASSSRAGGEPPDTQYF	TGTGCCAGCAGCTCCCGAGCGGGGGGAGAACCCCCAGATACGCAGTATTTT
NA	TRBJ2-7	TRBV4-3	NA	CASSAGTGTYEQYF	TGCGCCAGCAGCGCTGGAACTGGTACCTACGAGCAGTACTTC
NA	TRBJ1-1	TRBV12-5	NA	CASGRGGEAFF	TGTGCTAGTGGGCGGGGTGGTGAAGCTTTCTTT
NA	TRBJ1-2	TRBV13	NA	CASSQNYGYTF	TGTGCCAGCAGCCAAAACTATGGCTACACCTTC
NA	TRBJ1-3	TRBV5-1	once	CASSISGPSGNTIYF	TGCGCCAGCAGCATATCAGGACCCTCTGGAAACACCATATATTTT
NA	TRBJ2-5	TRBV12-5	NA	CASGLVLGETQYF	TGTGCTAGTGGTTTGGTACTTGGTGAGACCCAGTACTTC
TRBD1	TRBJ2-3	TRBV28	NA	CASSPRDRERSTDTQYF	TGTGCCAGCAGTCCTCGGGACAGGGAGAGGAGCACAGATACGCAGTATTTT
NA	TRBJ1-1	TRBV2	few	CASSERFQNTEAFF	TGTGCCAGCAGTGAAAGGTTCCAGAACACTGAAGCTTTCTTT